The clone carrying this TCR beta chain was counted many times. Its antigen is undetermined. A second PCR of about 6 to 11 cycles used a sample-barcoded 5' primer and a J-beta primer mix. TCRdb called the 5' RACE reads again in MiXCR, with one record for every CDR3 protein. The table has 600,000 or so distinct CDR3 sequences, 25% to 30% seen once; the top ten hold more than 15%. Whenever a sample was processed, at least 6 million PBMCs were isolated. The sample originates from a study of blood T cells in healthy people across ages. Study results and limitations: With age, beta diversity per million T cells declined roughly linearly, significantly by 40.

Trimming removed 5 bases from V and 5 bases from J; junction bases left unmatched: 4. In germline, CDR1 is SGHTA, CDR2 FQGNSA. CDR3 length equals 15 residues. The chain employs TRBV7-2 and TRBJ2-1, with 12 bases lining up with TRBD2. Sequencing was done on a sample of blood. The clonotype originates from a woman of 80 years or more in good health. CDR3 loop: CASSVRLAGDNEQFF. The DNA of the CDR3 is TGTGCCAGCAGCGTTCGACTAGCGGGGGACAATGAGCAGTTCTTC.